The clone carrying this T cell receptor (beta chain) was seen only a few times. As to time point: persistent/refractory GD, antithyroid drugs over 5 years with positive TRAb. Generation of the TCR library employed RNA extracted from PBMCs. This sample is part of a study of regulatory T cells in long-lasting Graves disease. The CDR3 runs 13 residues. Per germline, CDR1 WNHNN and CDR2 SYGVQD (reference sequence). V was clipped by 7 bases and J by 7 bases; unmatched bases: 7. Building the TCR beta libraries relied on iRepertoire HTBI primers, and CDR3 regions underwent Arm-PCR. Via MiXCR, TCRdb re-called the multiplex PCR reads, giving one row per CDR3 protein. This table has 600,000 to 800,000 distinct CDR3 sequences, approximately 31% appearing once.

This TCR came from a female donor with Graves disease. The chain links TRBV10-1 to TRBJ2-1, with TRBD2 matching 7 bases. The sample was peripheral blood mononuclear cells (PBMCs), taken when the disease was refractory, from a patient treated with antithyroid drugs. CDR3 residues: CASTAGRGNEQFF. The CDR3 bases are TGCGCCAGCACAGCGGGACGGGGGAATGAGCAGTTCTTC.